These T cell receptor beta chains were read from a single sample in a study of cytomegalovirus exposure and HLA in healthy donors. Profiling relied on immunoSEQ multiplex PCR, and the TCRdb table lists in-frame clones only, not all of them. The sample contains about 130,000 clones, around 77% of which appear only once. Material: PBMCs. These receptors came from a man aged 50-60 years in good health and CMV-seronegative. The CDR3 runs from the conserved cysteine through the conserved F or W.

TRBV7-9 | CASSLSRSLGGRSYEQYF
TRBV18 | CASSPRDRGFQPQHF
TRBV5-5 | CASSLVGGSTDTQYF
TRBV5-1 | CASSLGGTISYNEQFF
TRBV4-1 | CASSQGPTSGTYNEQFF
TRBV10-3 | CAISEPDRPTEAFF
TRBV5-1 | CASSLSGRLSNEQFF
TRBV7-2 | CASSPEGLLGNQPQHF
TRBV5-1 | CASSLERAGGPTEAFF
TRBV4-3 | CASSQLLAGDNEQFF
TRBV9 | CASSPHSGGQVIYGYTF
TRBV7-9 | CASSLAGALGKNIQYF
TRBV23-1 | CASSQSDRQGSYEQYF
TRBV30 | CAWDGRQGKGYEQYF
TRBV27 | CASSLFNSGYSGANVLTF
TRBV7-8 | CASSLAEGDEKLFF
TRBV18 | CASSQGSGTDTQYF
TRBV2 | CASKERGSTEAFF